This entry features one TCR beta chain sequence. The antigen remains unidentified. The sample belongs to a study of T cells after yellow fever vaccination. Study results and caveats: Most clones from primary vaccination resurfaced after the booster (around 95% CD4, around 91% CD8). Secondary responses were weaker yet peaked faster, day 5 versus 15.

TCRdb reprocessed the 5' RACE reads with MiXCR, giving one entry per CDR3 protein. The table lists hundreds of thousands of distinct CDR3 sequences, 12% of them singletons. There are 17 residues in the CDR3. J gave up 7 bases and V 3 bases, and 15 bases lay outside the gene matches. The specimen was PBMCs, collected on the day of the yellow fever booster vaccination. V and J are TRBV6-7 and TRBJ2-5; 9 nucleotides match TRBD2. TRBV6-7 belongs to the ORF category, with a function that is uncertain. The source is a man between 25 and 39 years old who received the YFV17D yellow fever vaccine. CDR3 in amino acids: CASSYRNAGTSSGTQYF. CDR3 bases: TGTGCCAGCAGTTATCGTAACGCCGGGACTAGCTCGGGGACCCAGTACTTC.